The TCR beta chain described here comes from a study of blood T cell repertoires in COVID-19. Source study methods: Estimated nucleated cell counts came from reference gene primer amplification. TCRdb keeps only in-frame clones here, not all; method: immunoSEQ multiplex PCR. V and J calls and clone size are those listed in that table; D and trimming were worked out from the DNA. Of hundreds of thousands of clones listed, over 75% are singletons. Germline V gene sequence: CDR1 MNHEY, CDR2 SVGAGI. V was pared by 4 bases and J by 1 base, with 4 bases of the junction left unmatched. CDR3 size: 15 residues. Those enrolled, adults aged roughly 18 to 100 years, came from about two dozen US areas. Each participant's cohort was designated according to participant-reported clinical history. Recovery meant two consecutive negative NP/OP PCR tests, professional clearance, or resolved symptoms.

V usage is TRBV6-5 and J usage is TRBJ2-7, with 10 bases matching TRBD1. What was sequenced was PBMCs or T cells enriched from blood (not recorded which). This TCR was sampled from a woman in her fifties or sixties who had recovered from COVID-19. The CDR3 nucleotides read TGTGCCAGCAGTTGGGACAGGGGTTCTTCCTACGAGCAGTACTTC. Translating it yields CASSWDRGSSYEQYF.